Listed below are T cell receptor beta chains from one sample, sequenced in a study of beta chain features in type 1 diabetes. The method was immunoSEQ multiplex PCR; TCRdb's version includes in-frame clones alone and lacks a portion of them. Of roughly 240,000 clones in the sample, roughly 14% were seen once. Sequencing was done on a sample of naive CD4+ T cells from blood. All receptors derive from a woman aged 40 to 49 in good health. Both conserved end residues are part of each CDR3. The D gene is left open where the match is weak. The size of a clone is reported for some rows only, either as once, few or many, or as a class for expanded clones.

V,size,J,D,CDR3,DNA
TRBV7-8,many,TRBJ2-3,NA,CASSRSATQYF,TGTGCCAGCAGCCGCAGTGCTACGCAGTATTTT
TRBV5-1,few,TRBJ2-1,TRBD2,CASSIRTRNEQFF,TGCGCCAGCAGTATCCGGACTAGGAATGAGCAGTTCTTC
TRBV29-1,NA,TRBJ2-1,NA,CSAQNNEQFF,TGCAGCGCCCAGAACAATGAGCAGTTCTTC
TRBV6-5,NA,TRBJ2-7,NA,CASSYSTGYEQYF,TGTGCCAGCAGTTACTCGACGGGTTACGAGCAGTACTTC
TRBV5-1,few,TRBJ2-5,NA,CASSFSGVETQYF,TGCGCCAGCAGCTTCTCAGGGGTAGAGACCCAGTACTTC
TRBV5-1,few,TRBJ2-3,NA,CASSLVGEPAVDTQYF,TGCGCCAGCAGCTTGGTGGGAGAGCCGGCGGTAGATACGCAGTATTTT
TRBV18,NA,TRBJ2-7,NA,CASSVRDSYEQYF,TGTGCCAGCTCGGTCCGGGATTCCTACGAGCAGTACTTC
TRBV15,NA,TRBJ2-3,TRBD2,CATSREASGGADTQYF,TGTGCCACCAGCAGAGAGGCTAGCGGGGGAGCAGATACGCAGTATTTT
TRBV6-5,few,TRBJ1-3,TRBD1,CASSFGDRGSGNTIYF,TGTGCCAGCAGTTTCGGGGACAGGGGGTCTGGAAACACCATATATTTT
TRBV5-1,few,TRBJ2-1,TRBD2,CASRLAGSSYNEQFF,TGCGCCAGCAGATTAGCGGGGTCCTCCTACAATGAGCAGTTCTTC
TRBV14,many,TRBJ2-1,NA,CASSEYKEQFF,TGTGCCAGCAGCGAGTATAAGGAGCAGTTCTTC
TRBV6-5,NA,TRBJ2-7,NA,CASSYIPETGEQYF,TGTGCCAGCAGTTACATCCCAGAGACGGGCGAGCAGTACTTC
TRBV18,NA,TRBJ2-7,TRBD1,CASSGQGPGNILHEQYF,TGTGCCAGCTCAGGACAGGGCCCAGGGAATATACTCCACGAGCAGTACTTC
TRBV7-7,few,TRBJ2-7,NA,CASSLFGDGSYEQYF,TGTGCTAGCAGCTTATTCGGAGATGGGTCCTACGAGCAGTACTTC
TRBV7-2,few,TRBJ2-1,NA,CASSPGQSHNEQFF,TGTGCCAGCAGCCCGGGACAAAGTCACAATGAGCAGTTCTTC
TRBV19,NA,TRBJ1-1,NA,CASISRPKTGDRMNTEAFF,TGTGCCAGTATAAGTAGGCCAAAAACAGGTGATCGGATGAACACTGAAGCTTTCTTT
TRBV6-1,NA,TRBJ1-1,TRBD1,CASSERTGANTEAFF,TGTGCCAGCAGTGAAAGGACAGGGGCGAACACTGAAGCTTTCTTT
TRBV6-6,NA,TRBJ2-7,TRBD1,CASRRDRAADEQYF,TGTGCCAGTAGGCGAGACAGGGCAGCAGACGAGCAGTACTTC
TRBV7-2,few,TRBJ2-7,TRBD1,CASSPRQGAYEQYF,TGTGCCAGCAGCCCCCGACAGGGGGCCTACGAGCAGTACTTC
TRBV9,NA,TRBJ2-3,TRBD2,CASSVTPAGGTDTQYF,TGTGCCAGCAGCGTAACCCCGGCGGGGGGGACAGATACGCAGTATTTT
TRBV5-1,few,TRBJ2-3,NA,CASSLVGADTQYF,TGCGCCAGCAGCTTGGTAGGGGCGGATACGCAGTATTTT
TRBV5-1,NA,TRBJ2-5,NA,CASEGGGSQETQYF,TGCGCCAGCGAGGGGGGGGGCTCCCAAGAGACCCAGTACTTC
TRBV6-5,NA,TRBJ1-3,NA,CASSYWGRDTIYF,TGTGCCAGCAGTTACTGGGGGCGAGACACCATATATTTT
TRBV14,NA,TRBJ2-2,TRBD2,CASSQGLAAGELFF,TGTGCCAGCAGCCAGGGTCTAGCGGCCGGGGAGCTGTTTTTT